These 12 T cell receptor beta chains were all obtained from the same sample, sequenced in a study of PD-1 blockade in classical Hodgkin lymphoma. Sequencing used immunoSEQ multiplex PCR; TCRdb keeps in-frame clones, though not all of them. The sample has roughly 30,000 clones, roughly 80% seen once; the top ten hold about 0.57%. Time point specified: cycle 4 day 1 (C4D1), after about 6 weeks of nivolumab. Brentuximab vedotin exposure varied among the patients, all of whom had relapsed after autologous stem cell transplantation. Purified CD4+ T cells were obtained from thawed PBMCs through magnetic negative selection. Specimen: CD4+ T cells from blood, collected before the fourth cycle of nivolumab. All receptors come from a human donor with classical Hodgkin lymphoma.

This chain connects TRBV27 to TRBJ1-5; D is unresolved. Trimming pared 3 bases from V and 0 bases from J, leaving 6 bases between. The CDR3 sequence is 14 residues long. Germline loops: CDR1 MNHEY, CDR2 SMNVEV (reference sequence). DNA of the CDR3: TGTGCCAGCAGTTTCAGGCGTAGCAATCAGCCCCAGCATTTT. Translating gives CASSFRRSNQPQHF.

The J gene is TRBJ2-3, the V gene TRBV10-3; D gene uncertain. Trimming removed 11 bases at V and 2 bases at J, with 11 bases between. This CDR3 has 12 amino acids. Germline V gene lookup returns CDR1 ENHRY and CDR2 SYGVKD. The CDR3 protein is CASAPNTDTQYF. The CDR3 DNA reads TGTGCCTCCGCCCCCAACACAGATACGCAGTATTTT.

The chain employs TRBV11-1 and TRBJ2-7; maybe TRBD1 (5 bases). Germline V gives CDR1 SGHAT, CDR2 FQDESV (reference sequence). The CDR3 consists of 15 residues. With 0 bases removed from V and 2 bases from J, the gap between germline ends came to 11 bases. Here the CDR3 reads CASSLAGQGTYEQYF. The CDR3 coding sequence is TGTGCCAGCAGCTTAGCGGGCCAGGGAACCTACGAGCAGTACTTC.

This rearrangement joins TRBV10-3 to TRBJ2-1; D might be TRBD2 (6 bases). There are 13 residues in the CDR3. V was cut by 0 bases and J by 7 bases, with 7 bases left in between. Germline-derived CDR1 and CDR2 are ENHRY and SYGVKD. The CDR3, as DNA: TGTGCCATCAGTGAGTCGCGGGATAATGAGCAGTTCTTC. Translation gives CAISESRDNEQFF.

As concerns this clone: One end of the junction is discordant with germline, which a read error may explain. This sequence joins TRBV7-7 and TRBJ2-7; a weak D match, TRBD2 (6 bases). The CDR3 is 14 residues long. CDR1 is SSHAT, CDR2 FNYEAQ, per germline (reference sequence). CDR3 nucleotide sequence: TGTGCCAGCAGCTTAAGGCGGGACTCCCACGAGCAGTACTTC. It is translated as CASSLRRDSHEQYF.

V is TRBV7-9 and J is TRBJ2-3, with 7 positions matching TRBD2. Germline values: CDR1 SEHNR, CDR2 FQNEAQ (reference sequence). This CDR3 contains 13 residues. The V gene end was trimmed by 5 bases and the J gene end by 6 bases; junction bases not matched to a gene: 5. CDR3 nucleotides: TGTGCCAGCAGCCGGACTAGTCCGGATACGCAGTATTTT. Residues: CASSRTSPDTQYF.

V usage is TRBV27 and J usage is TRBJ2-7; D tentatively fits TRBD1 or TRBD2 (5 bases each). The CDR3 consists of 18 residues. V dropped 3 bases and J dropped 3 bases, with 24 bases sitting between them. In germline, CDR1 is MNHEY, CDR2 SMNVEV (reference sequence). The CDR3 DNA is TGTGCCAGCAGTTTTAGGGGCGATTCGGGCGGGTCGTACTACGAGCAGTACTTC. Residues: CASSFRGDSGGSYYEQYF.

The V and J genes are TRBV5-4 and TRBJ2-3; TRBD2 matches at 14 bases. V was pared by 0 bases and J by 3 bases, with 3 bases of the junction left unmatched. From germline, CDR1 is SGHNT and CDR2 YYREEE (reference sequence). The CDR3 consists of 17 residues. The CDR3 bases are TGTGCCAGCAGCTTGGGGGGACTAGCGGGAGTGACAGATACGCAGTATTTT. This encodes CASSLGGLAGVTDTQYF.

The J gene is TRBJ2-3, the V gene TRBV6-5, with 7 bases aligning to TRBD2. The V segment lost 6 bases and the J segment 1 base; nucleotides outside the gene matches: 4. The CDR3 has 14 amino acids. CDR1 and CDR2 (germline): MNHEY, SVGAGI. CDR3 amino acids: CASRAGQGTDTQYF. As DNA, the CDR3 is TGTGCCAGCAGAGCGGGGCAGGGCACAGATACGCAGTATTTT.

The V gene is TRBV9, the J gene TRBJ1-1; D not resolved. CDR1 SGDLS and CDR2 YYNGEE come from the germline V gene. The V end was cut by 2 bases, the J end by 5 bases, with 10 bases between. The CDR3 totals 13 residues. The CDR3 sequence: CASSVMGGTEAFF. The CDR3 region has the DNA TGTGCCAGCAGCGTCATGGGTGGGACTGAAGCTTTCTTT.

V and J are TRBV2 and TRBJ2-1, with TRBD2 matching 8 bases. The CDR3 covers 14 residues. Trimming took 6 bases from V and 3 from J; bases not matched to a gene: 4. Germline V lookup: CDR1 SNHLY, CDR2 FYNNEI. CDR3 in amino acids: CASRLAADYNEQFF. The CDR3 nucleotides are TGTGCCAGCAGACTAGCGGCGGACTACAATGAGCAGTTCTTC.

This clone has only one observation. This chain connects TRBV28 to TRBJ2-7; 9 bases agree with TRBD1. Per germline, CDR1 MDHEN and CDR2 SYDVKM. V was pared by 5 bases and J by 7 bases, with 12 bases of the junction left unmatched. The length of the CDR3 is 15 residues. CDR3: CASSRPGQGSGEQYF. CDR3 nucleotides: TGTGCCAGCAGTCGCCCGGGACAGGGATCGGGAGAGCAGTACTTC.